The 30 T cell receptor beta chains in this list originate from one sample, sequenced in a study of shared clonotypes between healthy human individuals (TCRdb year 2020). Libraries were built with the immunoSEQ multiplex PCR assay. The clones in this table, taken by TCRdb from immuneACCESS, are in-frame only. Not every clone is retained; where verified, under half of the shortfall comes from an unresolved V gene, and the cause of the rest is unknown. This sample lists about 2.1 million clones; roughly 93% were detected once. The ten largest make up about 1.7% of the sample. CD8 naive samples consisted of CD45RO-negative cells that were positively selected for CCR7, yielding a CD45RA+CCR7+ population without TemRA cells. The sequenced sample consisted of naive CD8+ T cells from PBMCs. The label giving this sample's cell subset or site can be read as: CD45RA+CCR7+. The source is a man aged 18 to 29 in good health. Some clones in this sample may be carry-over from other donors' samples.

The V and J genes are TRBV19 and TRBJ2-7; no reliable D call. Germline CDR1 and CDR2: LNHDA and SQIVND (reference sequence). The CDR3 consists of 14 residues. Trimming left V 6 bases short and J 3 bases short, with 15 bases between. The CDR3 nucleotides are TGTGCCAGTAGCCCCCGACTTACCAACTACGAGCAGTACTTC. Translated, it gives CASSPRLTNYEQYF.

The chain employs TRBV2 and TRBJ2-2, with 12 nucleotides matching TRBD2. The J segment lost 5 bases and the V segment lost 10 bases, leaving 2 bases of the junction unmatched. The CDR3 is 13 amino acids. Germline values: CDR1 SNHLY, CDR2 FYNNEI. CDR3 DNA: TGTGCCACTAGCGGGAGGGGGACCGGGGAGCTGTTTTTT. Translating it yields CATSGRGTGELFF.

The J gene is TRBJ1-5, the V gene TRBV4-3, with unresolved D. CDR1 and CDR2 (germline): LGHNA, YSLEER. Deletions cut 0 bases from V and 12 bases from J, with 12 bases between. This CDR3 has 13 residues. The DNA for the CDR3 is TGCGCCAGCAGCCAAGATTTGGTAGATCTCCAGCATTTT. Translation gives CASSQDLVDLQHF.

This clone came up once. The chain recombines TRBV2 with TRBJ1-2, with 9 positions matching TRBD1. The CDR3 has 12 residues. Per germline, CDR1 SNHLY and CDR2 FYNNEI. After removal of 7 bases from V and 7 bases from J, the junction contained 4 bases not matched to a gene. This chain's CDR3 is CASTEDRGGYTF. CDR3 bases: TGTGCCAGCACCGAGGACAGGGGTGGCTACACCTTC.

In DNA form, the CDR3 reads TGTGCCAGCAGTCCACCGGGAGGAAAGGTGATGTTTGAGCAGTACTTC. Amino acid sequence: CASSPPGGKVMFEQYF. V usage is TRBV27 and J usage is TRBJ2-7; 7 nucleotides align to TRBD2. J gave up 7 bases and V 5 bases, and 17 bases lay outside the gene matches. This CDR3 has 16 amino acids. The germline CDR1 and CDR2 sequences are MNHEY and SMNVEV (reference sequence).

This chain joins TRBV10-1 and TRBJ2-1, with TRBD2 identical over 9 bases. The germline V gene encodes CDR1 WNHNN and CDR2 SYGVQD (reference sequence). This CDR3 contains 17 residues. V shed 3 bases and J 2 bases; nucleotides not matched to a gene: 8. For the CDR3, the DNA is TGCGCCAGCAGTGACGGTGCTAGCGGGGAACCCTACAATGAGCAGTTCTTC. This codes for CASSDGASGEPYNEQFF.

The CDR3 spells CASSLRSNEQFF. The CDR3 DNA reads TGTGCCAGCAGTTTAAGATCCAATGAGCAGTTCTTC. This chain joins TRBV28 and TRBJ2-1; the D is unclear. CDR1 and CDR2 from the germline V gene are MDHEN and SYDVKM. CDR3 length equals 12 residues. V dropped 2 bases and J dropped 6 bases, with 5 bases sitting between them. Full variable domain (missing parts from reference TRBV28 and TRBJ2-1): DVKVTQSSRYLVKRTGEKVFLECVQDMDHENMFWYRQDPGLGLRLIYFSYDVKMKEKGDIPEGYSVSREKKERFSLILESASTNQTSMYLCASSLRSNEQFFGPGTRLTVL.

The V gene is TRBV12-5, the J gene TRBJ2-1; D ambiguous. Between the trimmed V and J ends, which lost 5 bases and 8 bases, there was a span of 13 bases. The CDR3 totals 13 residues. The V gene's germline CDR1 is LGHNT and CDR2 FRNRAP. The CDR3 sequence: CASGLDLTYEQFF. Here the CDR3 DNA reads TGTGCTAGTGGTCTAGACTTGACCTATGAGCAGTTCTTC.

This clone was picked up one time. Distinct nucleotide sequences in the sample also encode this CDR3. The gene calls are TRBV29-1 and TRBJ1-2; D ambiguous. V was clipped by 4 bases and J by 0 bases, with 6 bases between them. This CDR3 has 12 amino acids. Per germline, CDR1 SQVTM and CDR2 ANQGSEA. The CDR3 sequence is CSVVGSNYGYTF. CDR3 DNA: TGCAGCGTTGTCGGATCTAACTATGGCTACACCTTC.

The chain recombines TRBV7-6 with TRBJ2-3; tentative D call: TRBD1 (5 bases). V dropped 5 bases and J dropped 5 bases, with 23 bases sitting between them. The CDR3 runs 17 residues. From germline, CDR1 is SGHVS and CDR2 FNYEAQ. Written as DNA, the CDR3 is TGTGCCAGCAGCCATCCGTTGGGGCAGGGCATGGGAGATACGCAGTATTTT. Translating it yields CASSHPLGQGMGDTQYF.

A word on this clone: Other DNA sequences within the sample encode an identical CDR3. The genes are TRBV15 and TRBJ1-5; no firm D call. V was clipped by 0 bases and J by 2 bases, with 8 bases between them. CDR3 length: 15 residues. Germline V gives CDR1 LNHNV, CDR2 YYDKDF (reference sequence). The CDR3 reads CATSRDPGGNQPQHF. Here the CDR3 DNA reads TGTGCCACCAGCAGAGACCCAGGAGGCAATCAGCCCCAGCATTTT.

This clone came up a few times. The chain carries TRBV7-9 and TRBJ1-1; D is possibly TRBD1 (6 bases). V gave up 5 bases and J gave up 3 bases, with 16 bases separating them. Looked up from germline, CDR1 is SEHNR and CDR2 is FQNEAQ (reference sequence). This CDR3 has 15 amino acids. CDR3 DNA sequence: TGTGCCAGCAGCGAGAGACGACAGGACCACACTGAAGCTTTCTTT. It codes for CASSERRQDHTEAFF. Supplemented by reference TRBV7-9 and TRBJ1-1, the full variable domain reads DTGVSQNPRHKITKRGQNVTFRCDPISEHNRLYWYRQTLGQGPEFLTYFQNEAQLEKSRLLSDRFSAERPKGSFSTLEIQRTEQGDSAMYLCASSERRQDHTEAFFGQGTRLTVV.

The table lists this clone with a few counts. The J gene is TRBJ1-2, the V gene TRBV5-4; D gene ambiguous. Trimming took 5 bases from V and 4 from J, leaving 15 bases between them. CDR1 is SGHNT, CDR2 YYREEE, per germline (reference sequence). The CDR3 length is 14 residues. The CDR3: CASSFAFPPYGYTF. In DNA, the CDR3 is TGTGCCAGCAGTTTTGCCTTCCCCCCCTATGGCTACACCTTC. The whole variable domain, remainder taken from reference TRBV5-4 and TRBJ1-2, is ETGVTQSPTHLIKTRGQQVTLRCSSQSGHNTVSWYQQALGQGPQFIFQYYREEENGRGNFPPRFSGLQFPNYSSELNVNALELDDSALYLCASSFAFPPYGYTFGSGTRLTVV.

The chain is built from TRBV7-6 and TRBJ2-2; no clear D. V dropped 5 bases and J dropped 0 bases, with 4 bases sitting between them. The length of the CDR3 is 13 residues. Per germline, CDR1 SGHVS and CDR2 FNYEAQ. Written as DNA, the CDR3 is TGTGCCAGCAGCCTTCCGAACACCGGGGAGCTGTTTTTT. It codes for CASSLPNTGELFF.

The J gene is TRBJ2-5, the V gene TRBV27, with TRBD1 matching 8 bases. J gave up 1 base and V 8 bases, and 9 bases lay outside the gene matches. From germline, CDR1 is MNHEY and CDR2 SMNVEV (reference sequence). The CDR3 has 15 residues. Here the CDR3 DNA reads TGTGCCAGCTCCAGGGGGCAAACTATCCAAGAGACCCAGTACTTC. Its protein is CASSRGQTIQETQYF.

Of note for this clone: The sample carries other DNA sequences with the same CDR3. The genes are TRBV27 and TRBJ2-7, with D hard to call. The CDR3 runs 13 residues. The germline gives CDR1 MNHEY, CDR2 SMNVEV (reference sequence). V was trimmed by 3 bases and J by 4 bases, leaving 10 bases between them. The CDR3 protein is CASSFGTSYEQYF. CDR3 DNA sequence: TGTGCCAGCAGTTTTGGCACATCTTACGAGCAGTACTTC.

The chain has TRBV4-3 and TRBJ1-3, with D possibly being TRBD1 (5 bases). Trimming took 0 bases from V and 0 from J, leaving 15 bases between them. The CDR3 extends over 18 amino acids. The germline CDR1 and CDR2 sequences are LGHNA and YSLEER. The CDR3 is CASSQEGHAGTSGNTIYF. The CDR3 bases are TGCGCCAGCAGCCAAGAAGGACACGCCGGGACCTCTGGAAACACCATATATTTT.

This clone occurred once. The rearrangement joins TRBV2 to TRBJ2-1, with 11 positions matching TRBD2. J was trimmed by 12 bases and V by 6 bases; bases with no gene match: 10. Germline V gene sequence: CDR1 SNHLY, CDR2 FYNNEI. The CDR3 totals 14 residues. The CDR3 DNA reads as TGTGCCAGCAGGGACTTAGCGGGAGGGCAGTCGCAGTTCTTC. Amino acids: CASRDLAGGQSQFF.

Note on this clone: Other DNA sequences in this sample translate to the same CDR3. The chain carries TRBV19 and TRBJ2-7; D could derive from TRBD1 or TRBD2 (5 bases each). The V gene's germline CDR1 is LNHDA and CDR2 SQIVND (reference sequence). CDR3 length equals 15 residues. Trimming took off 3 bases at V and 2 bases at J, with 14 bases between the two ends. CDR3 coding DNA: TGTGCCAGTAGTATCGGCCCAGGGACCGCCTACGAGCAGTACTTC. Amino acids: CASSIGPGTAYEQYF.

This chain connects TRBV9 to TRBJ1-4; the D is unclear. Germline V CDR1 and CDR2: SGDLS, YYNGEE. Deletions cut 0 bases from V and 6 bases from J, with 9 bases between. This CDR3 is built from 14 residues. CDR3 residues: CASSVVGSDEKLFF. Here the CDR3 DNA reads TGTGCCAGCAGCGTAGTAGGTTCGGATGAAAAACTGTTTTTT.

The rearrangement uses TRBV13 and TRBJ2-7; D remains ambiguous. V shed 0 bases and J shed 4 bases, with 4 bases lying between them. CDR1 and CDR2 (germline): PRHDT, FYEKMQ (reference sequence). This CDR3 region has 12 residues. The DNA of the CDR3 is TGTGCCAGCAGCTTAGGGGAGTACGAGCAGTACTTC. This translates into CASSLGEYEQYF.

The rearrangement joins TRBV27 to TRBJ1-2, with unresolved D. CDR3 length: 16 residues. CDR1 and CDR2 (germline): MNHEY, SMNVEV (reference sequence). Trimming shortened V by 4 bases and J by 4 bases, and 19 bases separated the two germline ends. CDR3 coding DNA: TGTGCCAGCAGTTCGGTCCGGGGATCTTCAATCTATGGCTACACCTTC. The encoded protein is CASSSVRGSSIYGYTF.

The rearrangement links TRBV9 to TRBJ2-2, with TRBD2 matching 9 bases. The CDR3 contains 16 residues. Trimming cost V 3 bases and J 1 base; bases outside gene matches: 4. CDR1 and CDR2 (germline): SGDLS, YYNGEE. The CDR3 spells CASSDGLARNTGELFF. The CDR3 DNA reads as TGTGCCAGCAGCGATGGACTAGCGAGGAACACCGGGGAGCTGTTTTTT. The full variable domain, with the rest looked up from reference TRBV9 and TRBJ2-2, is DSGVTQTPKHLITATGQRVTLRCSPRSGDLSVYWYQQSLDQGLQFLIQYYNGEERAKGNILERFSAQQFPDLHSELNLSSLELGDSALYFCASSDGLARNTGELFFGEGSRLTVL.

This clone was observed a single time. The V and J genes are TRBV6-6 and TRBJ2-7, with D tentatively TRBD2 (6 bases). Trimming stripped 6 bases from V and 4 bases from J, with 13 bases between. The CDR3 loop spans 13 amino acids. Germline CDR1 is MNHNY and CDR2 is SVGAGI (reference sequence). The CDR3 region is CASSQRGTYEQYF. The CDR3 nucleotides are TGTGCCAGCAGCCAACGAGGGACTTACGAGCAGTACTTC.

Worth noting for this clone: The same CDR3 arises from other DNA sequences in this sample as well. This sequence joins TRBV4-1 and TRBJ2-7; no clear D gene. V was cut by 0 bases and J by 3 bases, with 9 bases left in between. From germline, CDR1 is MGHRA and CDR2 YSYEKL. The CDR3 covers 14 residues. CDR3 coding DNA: TGCGCCAGCAGCCAAGATGATGGAGACTACGAGCAGTACTTC. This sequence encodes CASSQDDGDYEQYF.

CDR3 DNA: TGTGCCAGCAGCGGACAGTTGGGGACAGATACGCAGTATTTT. It is translated as CASSGQLGTDTQYF. The genes are TRBV6-6 and TRBJ2-3; D is possibly TRBD1 (6 bases). The germline V gene encodes CDR1 MNHNY and CDR2 SVGAGI (reference sequence). CDR3 length: 14 amino acids. Deletions cut 6 bases from V and 3 bases from J, with 13 bases between.

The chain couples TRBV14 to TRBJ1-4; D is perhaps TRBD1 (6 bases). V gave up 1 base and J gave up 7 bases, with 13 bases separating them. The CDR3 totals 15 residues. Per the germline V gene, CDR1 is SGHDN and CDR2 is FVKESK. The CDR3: CASSQVGGRGEKLFF. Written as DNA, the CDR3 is TGTGCCAGCAGCCAAGTAGGGGGGCGAGGTGAAAAACTGTTTTTT.

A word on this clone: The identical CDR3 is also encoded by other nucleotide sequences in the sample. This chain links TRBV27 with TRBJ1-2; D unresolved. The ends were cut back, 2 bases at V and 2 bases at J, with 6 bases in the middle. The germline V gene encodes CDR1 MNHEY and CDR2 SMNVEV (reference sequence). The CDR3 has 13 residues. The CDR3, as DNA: TGTGCCAGCAGTTTAACACCGAACTATGGCTACACCTTC. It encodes CASSLTPNYGYTF.

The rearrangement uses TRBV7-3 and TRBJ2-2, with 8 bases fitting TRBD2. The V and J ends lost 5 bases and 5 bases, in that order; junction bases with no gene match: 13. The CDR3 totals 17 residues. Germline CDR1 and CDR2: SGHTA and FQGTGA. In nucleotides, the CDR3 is TGTGCCAGCAGCATCCCTCAAACCGGGAGGGGTACCGGGGAGCTGTTTTTT. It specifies CASSIPQTGRGTGELFF.

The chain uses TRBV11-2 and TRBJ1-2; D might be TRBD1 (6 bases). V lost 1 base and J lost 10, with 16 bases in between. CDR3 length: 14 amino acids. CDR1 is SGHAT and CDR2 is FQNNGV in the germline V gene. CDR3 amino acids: CASSLGGRLETYTF. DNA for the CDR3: TGTGCCAGCAGCTTAGGGGGGCGGCTAGAGACCTACACCTTC.